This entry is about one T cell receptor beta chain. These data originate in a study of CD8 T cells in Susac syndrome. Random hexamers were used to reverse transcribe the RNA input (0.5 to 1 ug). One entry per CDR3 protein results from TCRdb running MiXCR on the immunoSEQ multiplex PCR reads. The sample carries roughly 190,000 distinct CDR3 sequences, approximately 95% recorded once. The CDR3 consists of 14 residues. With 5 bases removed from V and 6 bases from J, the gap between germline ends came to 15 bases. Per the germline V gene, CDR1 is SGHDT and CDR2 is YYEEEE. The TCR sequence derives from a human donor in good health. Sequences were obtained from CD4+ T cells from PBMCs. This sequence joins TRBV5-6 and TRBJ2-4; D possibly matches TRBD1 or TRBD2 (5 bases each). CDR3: CASSLPGRGNIQYF. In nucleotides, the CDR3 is TGTGCCAGCAGTCTCCCGGGGCGCGGAAACATTCAGTACTTC.